The 16 T cell receptor beta chains presented below share a single source sample, sequenced in a study of blood T cell repertoires in COVID-19. The assay was immunoSEQ multiplex PCR, and TCRdb's table has in-frame clones only and misses some. The sample includes around 220,000 clones, more than 60% of them seen just once. Sequencing input: peripheral blood. These receptors all stem from a woman aged 40-49 years with active or convalescent COVID-19.

V is TRBV30 and J is TRBJ1-1, with 9 bases fitting TRBD1. In germline, CDR1 is GTSNPN, CDR2 SVGIG (reference sequence). The CDR3 runs to 12 residues. Germline trimming cut 1 base from V and 8 bases from J; bases unmatched to any gene: 2. The CDR3 bases are TGTGCCTGGAGTGCCGGGACAGGGGAAGCTTTCTTT. Protein: CAWSAGTGEAFF.

The chain combines TRBV5-4 with TRBJ1-5, with 10 bases aligning to TRBD1. Germline trimming cut 7 bases from V and 7 bases from J; bases unmatched to any gene: 5. Germline loops: CDR1 SGHNT, CDR2 YYREEE (reference sequence). CDR3 length: 13 residues. CDR3 sequence reads: CASGTGVGQPQHF. CDR3 nucleotides: TGTGCCAGCGGGACAGGGGTGGGGCAGCCCCAGCATTTT.

V usage is TRBV6-5 and J usage is TRBJ1-1, with D tentatively TRBD1 (5 bases). The CDR3 contains 12 residues. Germline V CDR1 and CDR2: MNHEY, SVGAGI. Trimming cost V 2 bases and J 10 bases, with 11 bases left between them. DNA for the CDR3: TGTGCCAGCAGTTACGGGCAGGGTGGAGCTTTCTTT. Translated, it gives CASSYGQGGAFF.

There are a few counts of this clone. V gene TRBV5-1 combines with J gene TRBJ1-1; no firm D call. The CDR3 contains 13 residues. With 1 base removed from V and 1 base from J, the gap between germline ends came to 5 bases. Germline values: CDR1 SGHRS, CDR2 YFSETQ. The DNA of the CDR3 is TGCGCCAGCAGCTTGACAGCGAACACTGAAGCTTTCTTT. This encodes CASSLTANTEAFF.

The chain combines TRBV6-5 with TRBJ1-5; possible D gene TRBD1, 5 bases. This CDR3 has 13 amino acids. Trimming cost V 5 bases and J 9 bases, with 14 bases left between them. The germline V gene encodes CDR1 MNHEY and CDR2 SVGAGI. CDR3 DNA sequence: TGTGCCAGCAGTCCAGGGCGCCAGGGGCCCCAGCATTTT. Protein: CASSPGRQGPQHF.

The chain joins TRBV3-1 (or the pseudogene TRBV3-2) to TRBJ2-1; 8 positions agree with TRBD1. CDR3 length: 15 amino acids. With V trimmed by 3 bases and J by 0 bases, 1 base remained unmatched. The germline CDR1 and CDR2 sequences are LGHDT and YNNKEL (reference sequence). CDR3 sequence reads: CASSHTGGSYNEQFF. In nucleotides, the CDR3 is TGTGCCAGCAGCCACACAGGGGGCTCCTACAATGAGCAGTTCTTC.

The gene calls are TRBV9 and TRBJ1-3, with D uncertain. CDR1 and CDR2 from the germline V gene are SGDLS and YYNGEE. V lost 4 bases and J 0 bases, leaving 14 bases between the germline ends. The CDR3 covers 16 residues. As DNA, the CDR3 is TGTGCCAGCAGCCTAGGAGGTGAAGTCTCTGGAAACACCATATATTTT. Amino acids: CASSLGGEVSGNTIYF.

This clone occurred once. This chain links TRBV6-6 with TRBJ1-2; 7 nucleotides agree with TRBD1. CDR1 and CDR2 (germline): MNHNY, SVGAGI (reference sequence). The V segment lost 5 bases and the J segment 4 bases; nucleotides outside the gene matches: 16. This CDR3 region has 17 residues. CDR3 sequence reads: CASSPRIGGGGTYGYTF. For the CDR3, the DNA is TGTGCCAGCAGTCCCCGGATAGGGGGCGGAGGGACCTATGGCTACACCTTC.

This chain connects TRBV14 to TRBJ2-1; D perhaps matches TRBD2 (5 bases). Germline loops: CDR1 SGHDN, CDR2 FVKESK. V shed 4 bases and J shed 10 bases, with 11 bases lying between them. The CDR3 has 12 residues. CDR3 sequence (DNA): TGTGCCAGCAGCCCCTTGTCGGGAGAGCAGTTCTTC. Encoded protein: CASSPLSGEQFF.

The V gene is TRBV27, the J gene TRBJ2-3, with 7 bases fitting TRBD2. The junction had 9 bases not matched to a gene; V was cut back by 8 bases and J by 1 base. CDR1 and CDR2 from the germline V gene are MNHEY and SMNVEV (reference sequence). The CDR3 covers 15 residues. This chain's CDR3 is CASRTPSGGTDTQYF. CDR3 in DNA: TGTGCCAGCCGTACGCCCAGCGGGGGCACAGATACGCAGTATTTT.

The J gene is TRBJ1-3, the V gene TRBV7-9; D perhaps matches TRBD1 (5 bases). The CDR3 loop spans 17 amino acids. Germline V CDR1 and CDR2: SEHNR, FQNEAQ (reference sequence). V was shortened by 5 bases and J by 0 bases, with 17 bases between the two germline ends. The CDR3 reads CASSARAGLSSGNTIYF. CDR3 DNA: TGTGCCAGCAGCGCTAGGGCGGGACTCAGCTCTGGAAACACCATATATTTT.

This sequence joins TRBV30 and TRBJ1-2; D is unclear. The CDR3 is 12 amino acids. From germline, CDR1 is GTSNPN and CDR2 SVGIG (reference sequence). V was pared by 1 base and J by 10 bases, with 13 bases between. CDR3 coding DNA: TGTGCCTGGAGTGGCGGATTAATCAACTACACCTTC. Translating it yields CAWSGGLINYTF. The full variable domain, its missing parts supplied by reference TRBV30 and TRBJ1-2, is SQTIHQWPATLVQPVGSPLSLECTVEGTSNPNLYWYRQAAGRGLQLLFYSVGIGQISSEVPQNLSASRPQDRQFILSSKKLLLSDSGFYLCAWSGGLINYTFGSGTRLTVV.

The chain has TRBV30 and TRBJ2-7, with D uncertain. Per the germline V gene, CDR1 is GTSNPN and CDR2 is SVGIG (reference sequence). Trimming took off 0 bases at V and 5 bases at J, with 8 bases between the two ends. The CDR3 contains 12 residues. The CDR3 DNA follows: TGTGCCTGGAGTGTTGGGCTTCACGAGCAGTACGTC. Its protein is CAWSVGLHEQYV.

The chain uses TRBV10-3 and TRBJ2-1; no definite D call. This CDR3 is built from 15 residues. Trimming left V 2 bases short and J 7 bases short, with 15 bases between. The germline V gene encodes CDR1 ENHRY and CDR2 SYGVKD. The CDR3 region has the DNA TGTGCCATCAGTGAGGAGGTGGTCAGCTGGAATGAGCAGTTCTTC. Translated, it gives CAISEEVVSWNEQFF.

The gene calls are TRBV13 and TRBJ1-2, with TRBD1 matching 7 bases. J lost 14 bases, V lost 2 bases, and 17 bases had no gene match. Germline V gene sequence: CDR1 PRHDT, CDR2 FYEKMQ (reference sequence). CDR3 length: 15 amino acids. This CDR3 reads CASSLSFGQEPSGTF. CDR3 coding DNA: TGTGCCAGCAGCTTATCCTTCGGACAGGAACCTTCTGGGACCTTC.

The chain carries TRBV12-3 or TRBV12-4 and TRBJ1-2; D is ambiguous. V shed 0 bases and J shed 1 base, with 3 bases lying between them. This CDR3 contains 13 residues. The CDR3 region is CASSLASNYGYTF. CDR3 DNA: TGTGCCAGCAGTTTAGCCAGTAACTATGGCTACACCTTC.